This TCR beta chain originates from a study of technical replicates of blood from a handful of donors. Losses at the gene ends were 2 bases for V and 5 bases for J; bases not matched to a gene: 7. CDR1 and CDR2 (germline): SGHDT, YYEEEE. There are 16 residues in the CDR3. Sequenced by immunoSEQ multiplex PCR; TCRdb stores in-frame clones only, minus some. The table lists around 77,000 clones, roughly 92% of them singletons. The sample was T cells isolated from PBMCs. J is TRBJ2-3 and V is TRBV5-6; TRBD2 matches at 11 bases. This clonotype was obtained from a human donor in good health. The DNA for the CDR3 is TGTGCCAGCAGCTTACTAGCGGGAGCTCTTGGAGATACGCAGTATTTT. Translated, it gives CASSLLAGALGDTQYF.